These T cell receptor beta chains were read from a single sample in a study of control samples from healthy donors and cancer patients. Repertoires were generated with immunoSEQ multiplex PCR, while TCRdb's copy carries only in-frame clones and drops some. The sample yields over 50,000 clones, 90% to 97% seen once. The sequenced material came from blood. The receptor set was obtained from a woman between 18 and 29 years old in good health. Both conserved end residues are part of each CDR3. Fields, in order: clone size, V gene, D gene, J gene, CDR3 DNA, CDR3 protein. The D gene is left open where the match is weak. Clone size is given for some rows only: seen once, a few or many times, or a class if the clone is expanded.

NA	TRBV6-5	NA	TRBJ1-3	TGTGCCAGCAGTTACTCGGGGGGGTCAGGAAACACCATATATTTT	CASSYSGGSGNTIYF
NA	TRBV5-1	NA	TRBJ2-3	TGCGCCAGCAGCACCACCCAGAGCACAGATACGCAGTATTTT	CASSTTQSTDTQYF
once	TRBV5-4	TRBD2	TRBJ2-7	TGTGCCAGCAGCCTCCTAGGCGGGGGCTACGAGCAGTACTTC	CASSLLGGGYEQYF
NA	TRBV27	TRBD1	TRBJ2-1	TGTGCCAGCAGTTTATTGGGACAGGGGGCGCATGAGCAGTTCTTC	CASSLLGQGAHEQFF
few	TRBV6-5	TRBD1	TRBJ2-6	TGTGCCGCAAGACAGGGGAGAACTGGGGCCAACGTCCTGACTTTC	CAARQGRTGANVLTF
NA	TRBV6-5	TRBD1	TRBJ1-5	TGTGCCAGCAAGGGGGGGACAGGGTTCGGTCAGCCCCAGCATTTT	CASKGGTGFGQPQHF
NA	TRBV20-1	TRBD2	TRBJ2-4	TGCAGTGCTAGTGGGCCGGGGGGGGCCAAAAACATTCAGTACTTC	CSASGPGGAKNIQYF
NA	TRBV11-2	TRBD1	TRBJ2-7	TGTGCCAGCAGCCGAGACCGGACAGGGGCAATTGACTACGAGCAGTACTTC	CASSRDRTGAIDYEQYF
once	TRBV4-2	TRBD2	TRBJ2-2	TGTGCCAGCAGCCAAGATCCCAGCGGGGGGGCCGGGGAGCTGTTTTTT	CASSQDPSGGAGELFF
NA	TRBV9	NA	TRBJ1-2	TGTGCCAGCAGCGGTAGAGAGGCCGGCGACAGGCCAAACTATGGCTACACCTTC	CASSGREAGDRPNYGYTF
NA	TRBV6-5	NA	TRBJ1-3	TGTGCCAGCAGTTACCTAGGGGACCGAAACACCATATATTTT	CASSYLGDRNTIYF
NA	TRBV2	NA	TRBJ1-2	TGTGCCAGCGGGCGGGACATAAACTATGGCTACACCTTC	CASGRDINYGYTF
NA	TRBV5-6	NA	TRBJ2-3	TGTGCCAGCAGCACAGCGAACAGGGAAAATACGCAGTATTTT	CASSTANRENTQYF
NA	TRBV9	NA	TRBJ1-3	TGTGCCAGCAGCGGCCAGGGAACCGGAAACACCATATATTTT	CASSGQGTGNTIYF
NA	TRBV27	TRBD1	TRBJ2-3	TGTGCCAGCACCGACAGGGAACGCACAGATACGCAGTATTTT	CASTDRERTDTQYF
NA	TRBV30	NA	TRBJ2-2	TGTGCCTGGGGACTCAACACCGGGGAGCTGTTTTTT	CAWGLNTGELFF
once	TRBV20-1	NA	TRBJ1-2	TGCAGTGCTAGTTCGGCCAGGGGTCTCTATGGCTACACCTTC	CSASSARGLYGYTF
once	TRBV7-7	NA	TRBJ2-5	TGTGCCACTGGAACGTCCGACCCTCAAGAGACCCAGTACTTC	CATGTSDPQETQYF
NA	TRBV28	NA	TRBJ2-7	TGTGCCAGCAGTCTTGGACAGGGAGGGCACTCCTACGAGCAGTACTTC	CASSLGQGGHSYEQYF
NA	TRBV19	TRBD1	TRBJ1-5	TGTGCCAGTACCCTATTTGGGGGACAGGGACAAAATCAGCCCCAGCATTTT	CASTLFGGQGQNQPQHF
NA	TRBV19	NA	TRBJ1-4	TGTGCCAGTAGTATTGGCGGGGATTACGGAAAACTGTTTTTT	CASSIGGDYGKLFF
NA	TRBV7-3	TRBD1	TRBJ1-2	TGTGCCAGCAGCCTCGGACAGGGTCGGGCCTATGGCTACACCTTC	CASSLGQGRAYGYTF
NA	TRBV6-2/TRBV6-3	TRBD1	TRBJ2-4	TGTGCCAGCAGTTACCCGCCGGGACAGGGGGCGGTAACCAAAAACATTCAGTACTTC	CASSYPPGQGAVTKNIQYF
once	TRBV28	NA	TRBJ1-1	TGTGCCAGCAGGGTAACAGCGAACACTGAAGCTTTCTTT	CASRVTANTEAFF
NA	TRBV30	TRBD1	TRBJ1-5	TGTGCCTGGAGTGCCGGGACAGGGATGTCCCAGCATTTT	CAWSAGTGMSQHF
NA	TRBV7-9	TRBD2	TRBJ2-1	TGTGCCAGCAGCTTCCGACTAGCGGGGTACAATGAGCAGTTCTTC	CASSFRLAGYNEQFF
NA	TRBV4-3	TRBD1	TRBJ1-2	TGCGCCAGCAGCCTGTTAGGACAGGGAACTGGCTACACCTTC	CASSLLGQGTGYTF
NA	TRBV19	NA	TRBJ1-6	TGTGCCAGTACCATAACAGGAGGGTTTGATTCACCCCTCCACTTT	CASTITGGFDSPLHF
NA	TRBV11-2	TRBD2	TRBJ2-3	TGTGCCAGCAGCTGGTCGACTAGCGGGGGATTCACAGATACGCAGTATTTT	CASSWSTSGGFTDTQYF
NA	TRBV27	NA	TRBJ1-1	TGTGCCAGCATGTCCCTACATGGTGGGGAAAGGCTGGAAGCTTTCTTT	CASMSLHGGERLEAFF
NA	TRBV4-3	NA	TRBJ2-3	TGCGCCAGCAGCCACCGATATCCTTCAGCCACAGATACGCAGTATTTT	CASSHRYPSATDTQYF
NA	TRBV2	NA	TRBJ1-4	TGTGCCAGCAGGGGGGGCAGGGCGACTAATGAAAAACTGTTTTTT	CASRGGRATNEKLFF
NA	TRBV3-1/TRBV3-2	TRBD2	TRBJ2-7	TGTGCCAGCAGCCAAGACCTAGCGGGGCCAACCTACGAGCAGTACTTC	CASSQDLAGPTYEQYF
NA	TRBV3-1/TRBV3-2	NA	TRBJ2-1	TGTGCCAGCAGCCAAGATTGGCTCGAGGGGGGGTACAATGAGCAGTTCTTC	CASSQDWLEGGYNEQFF
NA	TRBV11-2	TRBD1	TRBJ1-2	TGTGCCAGCAGCTCCCAGGACAGGAACTATGGCTACACCTTC	CASSSQDRNYGYTF
NA	TRBV30	NA	TRBJ1-2	TGTGCCTGGATTCGGTGGGGCCTGAACTATGGCTACACCTTC	CAWIRWGLNYGYTF
NA	TRBV19	TRBD1	TRBJ1-2	TGTGCCAGCCGGGACAGGGGTTATGGCTACACCTTC	CASRDRGYGYTF
NA	TRBV10-3	TRBD1	TRBJ1-1	TGTGCCATCAGTGACAGGGGGCAGGGCACTGAAGCTTTCTTT	CAISDRGQGTEAFF
NA	TRBV7-2	NA	TRBJ1-5	TGTGCCAGCAGCTTAGAGCGGGGTAATCAGCCCCAGCATTTT	CASSLERGNQPQHF
NA	TRBV15	NA	TRBJ2-2	TGTGCCACCAGCAGAGGAGGGGCGAACACCGGGGAGCTGTTTTTT	CATSRGGANTGELFF
NA	TRBV6-5	TRBD1	TRBJ1-1	TGTGCCAGCAAGCCAAGGGGGCCCATGAACACTGAAGCTTTCTTT	CASKPRGPMNTEAFF
NA	TRBV5-1	NA	TRBJ1-1	TGCGCCAGCAGCTTGGAACGGGCGTTGAACACTGAAGCTTTCTTT	CASSLERALNTEAFF
NA	TRBV4-1	NA	TRBJ1-1	TGCGCCAGCACGGGGGCTGGGGCTGAAGCTTTCTTT	CASTGAGAEAFF
NA	TRBV28	NA	TRBJ1-5	TGTGCCAGCAGTTTAGCGGAATCCATTCAGCCCCAGCATTTT	CASSLAESIQPQHF
NA	TRBV11-2	NA	TRBJ1-5	TGTGCCAGCAGCTTGAGGGGGGCTAGGGATCAGCCCCAGCATTTT	CASSLRGARDQPQHF
NA	TRBV6-5	TRBD2	TRBJ2-7	TGTGCCAGCAGTAAAAAGGGACTAGCGTACGAGCAGTACTTC	CASSKKGLAYEQYF
NA	TRBV30	NA	TRBJ1-5	TGTGCCTGGAGTGATACAGGGTCTTCTTGGCCCCAGCATTTT	CAWSDTGSSWPQHF
once	TRBV5-1	NA	TRBJ1-2	TGCGCCAGCAGCTTGACGGCGGGGGGCTACACCTTC	CASSLTAGGYTF
NA	TRBV24-1	NA	TRBJ1-3	TGTGCCACCAGTGGGGGGACGGAAGACACCATATATTTT	CATSGGTEDTIYF
NA	TRBV30	TRBD1	TRBJ1-4	TGTGCCTGGACCAGGGGGGATGAAAAACTGTTTTTT	CAWTRGDEKLFF
NA	TRBV30	NA	TRBJ1-1	TGTGCCTGGAGGGTCTACTTCATGAACACTGAAGCTTTCTTT	CAWRVYFMNTEAFF
NA	TRBV6-6	TRBD1	TRBJ2-5	TGTGCCAGCAAGTTACTAGGGGGACAGGCAGAGACCCAGTACTTC	CASKLLGGQAETQYF
NA	TRBV29-1	TRBD2	TRBJ2-2	TGCAGCGTTGAAATCGGGACTAGCGGGGCCCTCACCGGGGAGCTGTTTTTT	CSVEIGTSGALTGELFF